These 29 T cell receptor beta chains were sequenced from one sample in a study of T cells in localized non-small cell lung cancer. Profiling relied on immunoSEQ multiplex PCR, and the TCRdb table lists in-frame clones only, not all of them. The top ten clones hold about 4.4% of a sample with roughly 27,000 clones, about 92% of them seen once. The starting material was peripheral blood mononuclear cells, obtained before any cancer treatment. The receptor set was obtained from a woman aged 40 to 75 with stage III lung adenocarcinoma.

The chain couples TRBV10-2 to TRBJ1-1; D is perhaps TRBD1 (5 bases). Per germline, CDR1 WSHSY and CDR2 SAAADI. The CDR3 consists of 11 residues. Trimming pared 7 bases from V and 6 bases from J, leaving 9 bases between. In nucleotides, the CDR3 is TGCGCCAGCACGGGAGGGGCTGAAGCTTTCTTT. It yields the protein CASTGGAEAFF.

The chain links TRBV6-1 to TRBJ2-7; D unclear. The germline V gene has CDR1 MNHNS and CDR2 SASEGT. The CDR3 runs 13 residues. V lost 0 bases and J 3 bases, leaving 6 bases between the germline ends. The CDR3 coding sequence is TGTGCCAGCAGTGAAGCAGTTCGCTACGAGCAGTACTTC. Translated: CASSEAVRYEQYF.

The rearrangement links TRBV4-1 to TRBJ2-2; 8 positions match TRBD1. The germline V gene encodes CDR1 MGHRA and CDR2 YSYEKL. The length of the CDR3 is 19 residues. The V segment lost 0 bases and the J segment 3 bases; nucleotides outside the gene matches: 12. CDR3 residues: CASSQDLLQGVGDTGELFF. CDR3 sequence (DNA): TGCGCCAGCAGCCAAGATCTATTACAGGGGGTAGGGGACACCGGGGAGCTGTTTTTT.

The chain has TRBV6-6 and TRBJ2-5; D remains unclear. Germline CDR1 and CDR2: MNHNY and SVGAGI (reference sequence). The CDR3 has 12 amino acids. Trimming pared 2 bases from V and 1 base from J, leaving 2 bases between. The CDR3 sequence is CASSYPQETQYF. The DNA for the CDR3 is TGTGCCAGCAGTTACCCCCAAGAGACCCAGTACTTC.

The chain is built from TRBV7-3 and TRBJ2-1, with 7 bases aligning to TRBD2. In germline, CDR1 is SGHTA, CDR2 FQGTGA. The CDR3 consists of 14 residues. With 5 bases clipped from V and 2 bases from J, the junction kept 3 bases outside the gene matches. The CDR3 here is CASSPGGTYNEQFF. The CDR3 DNA reads TGTGCCAGCAGCCCCGGGGGGACCTACAATGAGCAGTTCTTC.

As concerns this clone: This likely traces to a read error, being one base from a far larger clone. Other DNA sequences in the same sample also yield this CDR3. V usage is TRBV4-1 and J usage is TRBJ2-3; 9 bases fit TRBD2. The CDR3 covers 16 residues. After removal of 7 bases from V and 6 bases from J, the junction contained 14 bases not matched to a gene. CDR1 is MGHRA and CDR2 is YSYEKL in the germline V gene. The CDR3 bases are TGCGCCAGCACCAAGACAGCGGGAGGCGCCGAGGATACGCAGTATTTT. This sequence encodes CASTKTAGGAEDTQYF.

There are a few counts of this clone. The rearrangement uses TRBV7-8 and TRBJ2-1, with no clear D. The germline V gene has CDR1 SGHVS and CDR2 FQNEAQ. The V end was cut by 1 base, the J end by 5 bases, with 0 bases between. This CDR3 spans 11 amino acids. CDR3 protein: CASSLDNEQFF. The CDR3 DNA follows: TGTGCCAGCAGCTTAGACAATGAGCAGTTCTTC.

The V gene is TRBV7-2, the J gene TRBJ2-2; D is ambiguous. The V and J ends lost 1 base and 7 bases respectively, with 13 bases between them. In germline, CDR1 is SGHTA, CDR2 FQGNSA. This CDR3 is 15 amino acids long. The CDR3 reads CASSLGPIGHGELFF. CDR3 DNA: TGTGCCAGCAGCTTAGGACCCATAGGGCACGGGGAGCTGTTTTTT.

This sequence joins TRBV2 and TRBJ1-1, with 7 bases that match TRBD1. The CDR3 extends over 14 amino acids. The germline V gene encodes CDR1 SNHLY and CDR2 FYNNEI. The V segment lost 6 bases and the J segment 0 bases; nucleotides outside the gene matches: 4. The CDR3 nucleotides are TGTGCCAGCAGGACAGGGTCCATGAACACTGAAGCTTTCTTT. This gives the protein CASRTGSMNTEAFF.

This clone was counted a single time. The J gene is TRBJ2-2, the V gene TRBV11-2, with TRBD1 identical over 7 bases. V lost 7 bases to trimming and J lost 2 bases; unmatched junction nucleotides: 7. Looked up from germline, CDR1 is SGHAT and CDR2 is FQNNGV. This CDR3 contains 15 residues. CDR3 nucleotide sequence: TGTGCCAGCAACAACCGGGACAGAAACACCGGGGAGCTGTTTTTT. This gives the protein CASNNRDRNTGELFF.

The chain employs TRBV7-2 and TRBJ1-2; 12 nucleotides agree with TRBD1. The germline CDR1 and CDR2 sequences are SGHTA and FQGNSA. V was clipped by 5 bases and J by 7 bases; unmatched bases: 8. The length of the CDR3 is 15 residues. DNA of the CDR3: TGTGCCAGCAGCGAGGATGGGACAGGGGGCGGTGGCTACACCTTC. It encodes CASSEDGTGGGGYTF.

The chain has TRBV5-6 and TRBJ2-5; D may be TRBD1 or TRBD2 (5 bases each). V shed 4 bases and J shed 3 bases, with 10 bases lying between them. The CDR3 extends over 13 amino acids. The germline CDR1 and CDR2 sequences are SGHDT and YYEEEE. CDR3 sequence: CASSRGREETQYF. The CDR3 DNA follows: TGTGCCAGCAGCCGGGGACGGGAAGAGACCCAGTACTTC.

The chain carries TRBV29-1 and TRBJ2-1; 10 nucleotides match TRBD1. CDR3 size: 15 residues. Germline CDR1 is SQVTM and CDR2 is ANQGSEA. Unmatched junction bases numbered 9, after V lost 6 bases and J lost 4 bases. CDR3 in DNA: TGCAGCGTAGGGGAGGGGACAGGGGTTTACAATGAGCAGTTCTTC. It specifies CSVGEGTGVYNEQFF.

The V gene is TRBV18, the J gene TRBJ1-5, with D possibly being TRBD1 (5 bases). This CDR3 region has 14 residues. Per germline, CDR1 KGHSH and CDR2 LQKENI. V lost 6 bases, J lost 7 bases, and 16 bases lay in between. The CDR3 sequence is CASSAGAREQPQHF. Written as DNA, the CDR3 is TGTGCCAGCTCCGCCGGGGCAAGAGAACAGCCCCAGCATTTT.

The chain uses TRBV9 and TRBJ2-7; no reliable D call. The CDR3 is 14 residues long. The germline CDR1 and CDR2 sequences are SGDLS and YYNGEE. V lost 0 bases, J lost 0 bases, and 7 bases lay in between. The CDR3 is CASSVGVFSYEQYF. CDR3 DNA sequence: TGTGCCAGCAGCGTAGGAGTGTTCTCCTACGAGCAGTACTTC.

The chain has TRBV2 and TRBJ2-7; TRBD1 might be the D (5 bases). Trimming cost V 2 bases and J 3 bases, with 11 bases left between them. Germline V gives CDR1 SNHLY, CDR2 FYNNEI. The CDR3 is made up of 14 amino acids. CDR3 coding DNA: TGTGCCAGCAGTGAAATGGGGCACGGCTACGAGCAGTACTTC. This gives the protein CASSEMGHGYEQYF.

The chain links TRBV25-1 to TRBJ2-1; 9 bases fit TRBD1. The germline gives CDR1 MGHDK, CDR2 SYGVNS. The CDR3 has 16 residues. With V trimmed by 0 bases and J by 4 bases, 4 bases remained unmatched. The DNA of the CDR3 is TGTGCCAGCAGTGAATATGAGGACAGGGGTTACAATGAGCAGTTCTTC. Translating it yields CASSEYEDRGYNEQFF. Filled out from reference TRBV25-1 and TRBJ2-1, the complete variable domain reads EADIYQTPRYLVIGTGKKITLECSQTMGHDKMYWYQQDPGMELHLIHYSYGVNSTEKGDLSSESTVSRIRTEHFPLTLESARPSHTSQYLCASSEYEDRGYNEQFFGPGTRLTVL.

The V call is TRBV5-6, the J call TRBJ2-7; the D call may be TRBD1 or TRBD2 (5 bases each). The CDR3 runs to 12 residues. The V and J ends lost 4 bases and 12 bases respectively, with 17 bases between them. The germline CDR1 and CDR2 sequences are SGHDT and YYEEEE. For the CDR3, the DNA is TGTGCCAGCAGCGCCGGGACCGGGGCCGGGTACTTC. This codes for CASSAGTGAGYF.

The chain links TRBV19 to TRBJ1-5; 10 nucleotides match TRBD1. V shed 6 bases and J 6 bases; nucleotides not matched to a gene: 8. Germline V lookup: CDR1 LNHDA, CDR2 SQIVND (reference sequence). The CDR3 spans 15 residues. Written as DNA, the CDR3 is TGTGCCAGTAGCACCGGGACAGGGGCTGGTCAGCCCCAGCATTTT. Translating it yields CASSTGTGAGQPQHF.

The chain recombines TRBV6-6 with TRBJ1-2, with D tentatively TRBD1 (6 bases). The CDR3 extends over 15 amino acids. Germline CDR1 is MNHNY and CDR2 is SVGAGI (reference sequence). V lost 4 bases to trimming and J lost 3 bases, with 15 bases between them. CDR3: CASSFQKGGYYGYTF. The CDR3, as DNA: TGTGCCAGCAGTTTCCAAAAGGGGGGGTACTATGGCTACACCTTC.

This chain joins TRBV4-1 and TRBJ2-5; 8 nucleotides line up with TRBD1. There are 15 residues in the CDR3. Germline CDR1 is MGHRA and CDR2 is YSYEKL. J gave up 2 bases and V 0 bases, and 2 bases lay outside the gene matches. As DNA, the CDR3 is TGCGCCAGCAGCCAAGATTGGGACAGGCAAGAGACCCAGTACTTC. Translation gives CASSQDWDRQETQYF.

J is TRBJ1-1 and V is TRBV10-3, with 10 bases matching TRBD1. V was clipped by 4 bases and J by 5 bases; unmatched bases: 1. This CDR3 spans 13 amino acids. The germline gives CDR1 ENHRY, CDR2 SYGVKD. The CDR3: CAISGTGGTEAFF. The CDR3 DNA is TGTGCCATCAGTGGGACAGGGGGGACTGAAGCTTTCTTT.

The V call is TRBV5-1, the J call TRBJ2-7, with D maybe TRBD2 (6 bases). V lost 3 bases and J 5 bases, leaving 15 bases between the germline ends. Looked up from germline, CDR1 is SGHRS and CDR2 is YFSETQ. This CDR3 spans 14 amino acids. The CDR3: CASSSTPLADEQYF. CDR3 in DNA: TGCGCCAGCAGCTCGACCCCCTTAGCGGACGAGCAGTACTTC.

V is TRBV5-1 and J is TRBJ1-1; D unclear. The CDR3 has 13 residues. Trimming cost V 3 bases and J 5 bases, with 11 bases left between them. CDR1 and CDR2 from the germline V gene are SGHRS and YFSETQ. The CDR3 sequence: CASSSSDGTEAFF. The CDR3 DNA is TGCGCCAGCAGCTCGAGCGACGGGACTGAAGCTTTCTTT.

The J gene is TRBJ2-7, the V gene TRBV5-1; 8 bases fit TRBD1. The germline gives CDR1 SGHRS, CDR2 YFSETQ. The CDR3 covers 14 residues. With V trimmed by 1 base and J by 6 bases, 6 bases remained unmatched. The CDR3 DNA sequence: TGCGCCAGCAGCTTGTTTCAGGGGGCGGTCGAGCAGTACTTC. Translation: CASSLFQGAVEQYF.

The J gene is TRBJ1-1, the V gene TRBV18; 10 bases match TRBD1. This CDR3 contains 16 residues. With 1 base clipped from V and 4 bases from J, the junction kept 6 bases outside the gene matches. The germline V gene has CDR1 KGHSH and CDR2 LQKENI. CDR3 in amino acids: CASSPQPGQGTTEAFF. CDR3 sequence (DNA): TGTGCCAGCTCACCACAGCCGGGACAGGGGACCACTGAAGCTTTCTTT. The full variable domain, completed using reference TRBV18 and TRBJ1-1, is NAGVMQNPRHLVRRRGQEARLRCSPMKGHSHVYWYRQLPEEGLKFMVYLQKENIIDESGMPKERFSAEFPKEGPSILRIQQVVRGDSAAYFCASSPQPGQGTTEAFFGQGTRLTVV.

The chain carries TRBV7-9 and TRBJ1-2; the D is unclear. Per the germline V gene, CDR1 is SEHNR and CDR2 is FQNEAQ (reference sequence). The CDR3 consists of 14 residues. Trimming took off 7 bases at V and 3 bases at J, with 15 bases between the two ends. The CDR3 DNA is TGTGCCAGCACCATGACGGGCGTCGACTATGGCTACACCTTC. This sequence encodes CASTMTGVDYGYTF.

Details on this clone: Other nucleotide sequences in the sample specify the same CDR3. The V gene is TRBV9, the J gene TRBJ1-5; 7 bases are a match to TRBD1. The CDR3 covers 14 residues. V lost 4 bases, J lost 2 bases, and 3 bases stayed unmatched. From germline, CDR1 is SGDLS and CDR2 YYNGEE. CDR3 loop: CASSRDRGNQPQHF. The CDR3 bases are TGTGCCAGCAGCAGAGACAGGGGCAATCAGCCCCAGCATTTT.

On this clone: Other nucleotide sequences in the sample specify the same CDR3. J is TRBJ2-5 and V is TRBV15; weak D call: TRBD2 (5 bases). Trimming left V 0 bases short and J 4 bases short, with 12 bases between. Germline values: CDR1 LNHNV, CDR2 YYDKDF (reference sequence). CDR3 size: 15 residues. CDR3 sequence reads: CATSRDRAGGETQYF. In nucleotides, the CDR3 is TGTGCCACCAGCAGAGATCGCGCTGGAGGAGAGACCCAGTACTTC.